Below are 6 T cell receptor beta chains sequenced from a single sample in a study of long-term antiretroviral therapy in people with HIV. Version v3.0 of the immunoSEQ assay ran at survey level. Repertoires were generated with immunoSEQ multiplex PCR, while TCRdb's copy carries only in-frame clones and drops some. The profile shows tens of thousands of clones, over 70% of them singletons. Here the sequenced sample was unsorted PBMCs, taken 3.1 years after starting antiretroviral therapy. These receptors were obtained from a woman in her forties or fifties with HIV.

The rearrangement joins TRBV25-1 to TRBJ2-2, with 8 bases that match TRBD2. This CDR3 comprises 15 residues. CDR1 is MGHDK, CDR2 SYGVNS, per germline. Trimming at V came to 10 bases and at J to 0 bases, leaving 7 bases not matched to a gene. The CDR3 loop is CATARGGTNTGELFF. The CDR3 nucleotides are TGTGCCACCGCACGCGGGGGGACGAACACCGGGGAGCTGTTTTTT.

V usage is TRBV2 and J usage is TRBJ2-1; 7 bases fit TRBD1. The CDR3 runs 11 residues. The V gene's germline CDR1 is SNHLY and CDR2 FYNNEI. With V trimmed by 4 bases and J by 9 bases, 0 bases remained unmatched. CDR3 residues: CASSGQGEQFF. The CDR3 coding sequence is TGTGCCAGCAGTGGACAGGGTGAGCAGTTCTTC. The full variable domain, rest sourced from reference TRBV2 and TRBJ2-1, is EPEVTQTPSHQVTQMGQEVILRCVPISNHLYFYWYRQILGQKVEFLVSFYNNEISEKSEIFDDQFSVERPDGSNFTLKIRSTKLEDSAMYFCASSGQGEQFFGPGTRLTVL.

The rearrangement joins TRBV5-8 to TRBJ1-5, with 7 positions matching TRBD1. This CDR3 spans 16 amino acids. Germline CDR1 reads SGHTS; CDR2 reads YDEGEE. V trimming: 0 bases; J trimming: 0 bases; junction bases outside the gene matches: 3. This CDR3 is CASSLARGTSNQPQHF. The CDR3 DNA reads TGTGCCAGCAGCTTGGCCAGGGGGACTAGCAATCAGCCCCAGCATTTT.

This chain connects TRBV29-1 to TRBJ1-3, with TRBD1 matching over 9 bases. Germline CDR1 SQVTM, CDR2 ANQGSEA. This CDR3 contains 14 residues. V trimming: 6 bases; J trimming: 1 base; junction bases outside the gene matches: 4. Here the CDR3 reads CSVTGGSSGNTIYF. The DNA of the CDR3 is TGCAGCGTAACAGGGGGCAGTTCTGGAAACACCATATATTTT. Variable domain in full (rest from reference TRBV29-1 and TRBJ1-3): SAVISQKPSRDICQRGTSLTIQCQVDSQVTMMFWYRQQPGQSLTLIATANQGSEATYESGFVIDKFPISRPNLTFSTLTVSNMSPEDSSIYLCSVTGGSSGNTIYFGEGSWLTVV.

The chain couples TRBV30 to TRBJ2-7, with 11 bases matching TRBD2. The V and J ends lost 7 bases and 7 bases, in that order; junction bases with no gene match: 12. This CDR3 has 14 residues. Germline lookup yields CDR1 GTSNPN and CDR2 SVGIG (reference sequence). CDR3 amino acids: CAFSGGAGIREQYF. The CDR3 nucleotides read TGTGCCTTTAGCGGGGGGGCCGGGATAAGGGAGCAGTACTTC.

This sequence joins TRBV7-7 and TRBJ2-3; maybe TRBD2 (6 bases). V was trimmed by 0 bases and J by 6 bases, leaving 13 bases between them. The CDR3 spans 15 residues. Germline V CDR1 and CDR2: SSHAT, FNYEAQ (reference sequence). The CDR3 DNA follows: TGTGCCAGCAGCTTAGCTGGGCCAGGGACTGATACGCAGTATTTT. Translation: CASSLAGPGTDTQYF.